Listed below are T cell receptor beta chains from one sample, sequenced in a study of blood T cell repertoires in COVID-19. Produced via immunoSEQ multiplex PCR; TCRdb's table is partial and in-frame only. The sample comprises fewer than 400,000 clones, roughly 90% of which are singletons, and just under 9% rests with the top ten. The sample taken for sequencing was PBMCs or T cells enriched from blood (not recorded which). These receptors were obtained from a woman aged 18-29 years who had recovered from COVID-19. Both conserved end residues are part of each CDR3.

V gene,CDR3 length,J gene,CDR3 protein
TRBV9,17,TRBJ2-1,CASSPGWGGRAVNEQFF
TRBV27,16,TRBJ1-5,CASSPPSGNSNQPQHF
TRBV28,15,TRBJ1-2,CASSLTGDFIYGYTF
TRBV4-3,15,TRBJ1-4,CASSQDRSTNEKLFF
TRBV7-9,10,TRBJ1-2,CASRAYGYTF
TRBV9,16,TRBJ1-4,CASNVPSEPYNEKLFF
TRBV27,15,TRBJ2-1,CASSKGTSPTMGQFF
TRBV9,14,TRBJ2-5,CASSPHSAKETQYF
TRBV4-1,18,TRBJ2-7,CASSQTSGAGTLSYEQYF
TRBV13,13,TRBJ1-1,CASSLGQNTEAFF